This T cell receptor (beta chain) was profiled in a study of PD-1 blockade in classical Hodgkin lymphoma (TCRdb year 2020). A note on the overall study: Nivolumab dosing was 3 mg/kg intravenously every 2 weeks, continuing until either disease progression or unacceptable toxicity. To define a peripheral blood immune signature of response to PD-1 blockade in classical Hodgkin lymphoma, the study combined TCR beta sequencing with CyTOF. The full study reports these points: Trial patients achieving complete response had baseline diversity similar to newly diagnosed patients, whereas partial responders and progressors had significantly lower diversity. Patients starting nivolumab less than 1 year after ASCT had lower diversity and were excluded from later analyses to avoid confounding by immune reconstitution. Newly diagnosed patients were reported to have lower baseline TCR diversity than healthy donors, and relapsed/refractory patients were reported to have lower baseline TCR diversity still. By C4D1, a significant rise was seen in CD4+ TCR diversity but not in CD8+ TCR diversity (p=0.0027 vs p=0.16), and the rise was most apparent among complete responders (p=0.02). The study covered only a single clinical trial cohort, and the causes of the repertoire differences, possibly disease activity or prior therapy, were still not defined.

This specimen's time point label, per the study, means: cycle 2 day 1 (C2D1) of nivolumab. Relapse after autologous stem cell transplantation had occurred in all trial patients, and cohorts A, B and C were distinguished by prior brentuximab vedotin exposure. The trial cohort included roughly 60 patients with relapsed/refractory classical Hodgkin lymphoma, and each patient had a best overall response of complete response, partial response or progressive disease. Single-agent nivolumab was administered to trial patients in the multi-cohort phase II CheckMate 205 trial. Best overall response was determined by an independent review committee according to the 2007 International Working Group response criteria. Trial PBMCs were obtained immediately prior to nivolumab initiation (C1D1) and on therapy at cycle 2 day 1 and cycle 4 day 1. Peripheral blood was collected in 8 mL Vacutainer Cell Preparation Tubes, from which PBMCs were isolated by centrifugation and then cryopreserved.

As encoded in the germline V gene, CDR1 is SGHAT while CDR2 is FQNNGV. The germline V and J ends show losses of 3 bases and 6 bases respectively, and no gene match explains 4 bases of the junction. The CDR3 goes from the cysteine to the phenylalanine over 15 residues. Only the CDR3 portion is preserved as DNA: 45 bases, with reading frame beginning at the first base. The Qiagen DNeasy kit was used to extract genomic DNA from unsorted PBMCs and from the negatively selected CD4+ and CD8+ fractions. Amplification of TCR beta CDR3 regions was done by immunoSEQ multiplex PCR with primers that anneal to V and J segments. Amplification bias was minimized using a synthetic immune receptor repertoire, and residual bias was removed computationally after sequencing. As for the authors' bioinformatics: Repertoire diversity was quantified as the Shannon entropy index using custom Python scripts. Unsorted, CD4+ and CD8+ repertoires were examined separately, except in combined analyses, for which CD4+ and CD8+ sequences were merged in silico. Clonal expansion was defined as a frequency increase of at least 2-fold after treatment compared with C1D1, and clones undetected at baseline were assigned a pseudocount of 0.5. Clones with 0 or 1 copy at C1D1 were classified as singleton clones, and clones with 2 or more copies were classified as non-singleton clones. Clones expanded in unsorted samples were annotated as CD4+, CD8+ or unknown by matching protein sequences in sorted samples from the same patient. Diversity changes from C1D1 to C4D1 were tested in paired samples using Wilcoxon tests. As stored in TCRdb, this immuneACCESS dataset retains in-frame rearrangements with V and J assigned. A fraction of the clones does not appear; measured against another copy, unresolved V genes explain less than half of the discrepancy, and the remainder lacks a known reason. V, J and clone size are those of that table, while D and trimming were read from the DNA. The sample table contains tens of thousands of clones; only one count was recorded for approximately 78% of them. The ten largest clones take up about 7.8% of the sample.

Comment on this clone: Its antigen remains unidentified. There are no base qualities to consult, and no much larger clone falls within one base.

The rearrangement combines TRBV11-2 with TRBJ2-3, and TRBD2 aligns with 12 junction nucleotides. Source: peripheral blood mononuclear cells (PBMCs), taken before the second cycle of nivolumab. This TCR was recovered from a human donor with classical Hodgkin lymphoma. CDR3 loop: CASSFLAGGLDTQYF. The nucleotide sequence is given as TGTGCCAGCAGCTTTCTAGCGGGGGGGCTGGATACGCAGTATTTT.